The TCR beta chain described here comes from a study of CD8 T cells in Susac syndrome. Overall study: There were Susac syndrome patients who were therapy-naive at blood draw, others on corticosteroids, and others on intravenous immunoglobulin alone.

The trim removed 7 bases at V and 12 bases at J, leaving 8 bases unmatched. The CDR3 has 14 residues. Random hexamers served to reverse transcribe roughly 0.5 to 1 ug RNA. Each CDR3 protein gets one entry after TCRdb re-called the immunoSEQ multiplex PCR reads with MiXCR. The table has approximately 180,000 distinct CDR3 sequences, roughly 90% seen once. The sequence came from a human donor with Susac syndrome. The chain couples TRBV12-3 or TRBV12-4 to TRBJ2-1; 14 bases fit TRBD2. The sequenced material came from CD4+ T cells from PBMCs. CDR3: CASTLGLAGAWQFF. The CDR3 DNA sequence: TGTGCCAGCACTCTGGGACTAGCGGGAGCGTGGCAGTTCTTC.